These T cell receptor beta chains were read from a single sample in a study of response to subunit inactivated influenza vaccine. TCRdb fed the RT-PCR reads into MiXCR, producing one record per CDR3 protein. The sample contains around 850,000 distinct CDR3 sequences, roughly 20% of which appear only once. This specimen consisted of PBMCs from blood, obtained roughly 5 days after vaccination. These receptors all stem from a man aged 50 to 60 who received an inactivated influenza vaccine. Both conserved end residues are part of each CDR3. Each record gives: V gene, J gene, D gene, CDR3 protein. D genes are given only for firm matches.

>TRBV6-5|TRBJ2-7|-
CASSSQPEVHYEQYF
>TRBV20-1|TRBJ2-4|TRBD2
CSAIYAGARNIQYF
>TRBV12-3/TRBV12-4|TRBJ2-2|TRBD1
CASRQGSGELFF
>TRBV29-1|TRBJ2-1|-
CGVDRAQRATYNEQFF
>TRBV20-1|TRBJ2-7|TRBD2
CSAEPRGGSSYEQYF
>TRBV20-1|TRBJ2-5|-
CSARRSGETQYF
>TRBV20-1|TRBJ2-1|TRBD2
CSARDSGLAINEQFF
>TRBV6-2/TRBV6-3|TRBJ1-2|TRBD1
CASSPIQGARYYGYTF
>TRBV4-1|TRBJ1-3|-
CASSQEPPVSGNTIYF
>TRBV7-8|TRBJ2-3|-
CASSALLRDTSTDTQYF
>TRBV19|TRBJ2-1|TRBD2
CASSRPLAGDFNEQFF
>TRBV20-1|TRBJ1-5|TRBD1
CSARDRQGFYQPQHF
>TRBV29-1|TRBJ1-2|-
CSVAQVDYGYTF